These 3 T cell receptor beta chains came from one sample sequenced in a study of blood T cell repertoires in COVID-19 (dated by TCRdb to 2020 to 2021). The library was prepared using the immunoSEQ multiplex PCR assay. TCRdb holds this immuneACCESS table with in-frame rearrangements only. Some clones are missing; in checked studies, unresolved V genes explain under half, and the rest has no known cause. The sample table records 140,000 to 150,000 clones; roughly 84% of these occur just once. Clones ranked in the top ten supply almost 6% of the sample. Sample: PBMCs or T cells enriched from blood (not recorded which). These receptors all stem from a woman aged 45-60 years who had been exposed to COVID-19.

This clone was picked up one time. This chain uses TRBV6-2 or TRBV6-3 with TRBJ2-3; TRBD2 matches at 12 bases. Trimming removed 5 bases from V and 4 bases from J; junction bases left unmatched: 7. This CDR3 region has 16 residues. Per germline, CDR1 MNHEY and CDR2 SVGEGT. The CDR3 loop is CASSQPSGGAADTQYF. The CDR3 DNA follows: TGTGCCAGCAGTCAACCTAGCGGGGGGGCCGCAGATACGCAGTATTTT.

The CDR3 bases are TGTGCCAGCAGCTTGACAGGTTCTCCTAACTATGGCTACACCTTC. It translates to CASSLTGSPNYGYTF. The V call is TRBV7-3, the J call TRBJ1-2, with a possible D match to TRBD1 (6 bases). Germline V gene lookup returns CDR1 SGHTA and CDR2 FQGTGA. CDR3 size: 15 residues. V lost 3 bases to trimming and J lost 0 bases, with 11 bases between them.

V gene TRBV5-1 combines with J gene TRBJ1-2, with D maybe TRBD1 (5 bases). CDR1 and CDR2 (germline): SGHRS, YFSETQ. This CDR3 has 14 residues. The V and J ends lost 0 bases and 4 bases respectively, with 10 bases between them. This chain's CDR3 is CASSLVGGAYGYTF. Here the CDR3 DNA reads TGCGCCAGCAGCTTGGTCGGGGGAGCCTATGGCTACACCTTC. Looking up the rest from reference TRBV5-1 and TRBJ1-2 gives the full variable domain: KAGVTQTPRYLIKTRGQQVTLSCSPISGHRSVSWYQQTPGQGLQFLFEYFSETQRNKGNFPGRFSGRQFSNSRSEMNVSTLELGDSALYLCASSLVGGAYGYTFGSGTRLTVV.